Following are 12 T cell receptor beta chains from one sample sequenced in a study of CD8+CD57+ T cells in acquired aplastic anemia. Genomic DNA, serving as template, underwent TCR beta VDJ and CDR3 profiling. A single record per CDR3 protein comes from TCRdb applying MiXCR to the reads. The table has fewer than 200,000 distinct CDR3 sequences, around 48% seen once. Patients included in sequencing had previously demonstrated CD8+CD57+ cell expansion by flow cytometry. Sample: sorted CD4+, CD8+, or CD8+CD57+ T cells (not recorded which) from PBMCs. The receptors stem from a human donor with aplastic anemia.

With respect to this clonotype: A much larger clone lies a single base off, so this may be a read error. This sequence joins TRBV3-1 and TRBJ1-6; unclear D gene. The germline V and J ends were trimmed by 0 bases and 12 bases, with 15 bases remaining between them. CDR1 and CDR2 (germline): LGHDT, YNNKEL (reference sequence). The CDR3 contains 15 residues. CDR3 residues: CASSQEHTGYLPLHF. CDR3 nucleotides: TGTGCCAGCAGCCAAGAACACACGGGTTATTTACCCCTCCACTTT.

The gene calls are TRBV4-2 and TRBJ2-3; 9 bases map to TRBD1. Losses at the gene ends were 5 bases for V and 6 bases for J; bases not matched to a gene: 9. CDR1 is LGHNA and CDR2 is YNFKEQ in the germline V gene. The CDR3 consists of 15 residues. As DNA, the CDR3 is TGTGCCAGCAGCGGAGGACAGGGGAGAGGGGATACGCAGTATTTT. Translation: CASSGGQGRGDTQYF.

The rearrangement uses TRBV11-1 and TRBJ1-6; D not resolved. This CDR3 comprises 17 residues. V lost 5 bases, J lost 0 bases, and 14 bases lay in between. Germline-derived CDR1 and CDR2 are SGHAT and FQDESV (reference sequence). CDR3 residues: CASSPDLGDSYNSPLHF. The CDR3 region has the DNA TGTGCCAGCAGCCCCGACCTCGGGGACTCCTATAATTCACCCCTCCACTTT.

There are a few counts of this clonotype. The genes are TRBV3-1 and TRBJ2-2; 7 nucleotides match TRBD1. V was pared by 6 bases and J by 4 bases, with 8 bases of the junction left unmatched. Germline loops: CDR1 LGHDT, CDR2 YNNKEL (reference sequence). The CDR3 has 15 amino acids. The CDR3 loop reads CASRTGPSGTGELFF. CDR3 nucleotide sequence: TGTGCCAGCAGGACAGGGCCTTCAGGCACCGGGGAGCTGTTTTTT.

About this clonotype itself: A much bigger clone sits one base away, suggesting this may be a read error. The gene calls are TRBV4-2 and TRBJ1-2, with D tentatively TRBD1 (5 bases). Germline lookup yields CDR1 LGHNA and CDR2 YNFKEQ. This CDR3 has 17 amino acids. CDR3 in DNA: TGTGCCAGCAGCCAAGATCTGGGGCTCACCATGGGCTATGACTACACCTTC. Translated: CASSQDLGLTMGYDYTF.

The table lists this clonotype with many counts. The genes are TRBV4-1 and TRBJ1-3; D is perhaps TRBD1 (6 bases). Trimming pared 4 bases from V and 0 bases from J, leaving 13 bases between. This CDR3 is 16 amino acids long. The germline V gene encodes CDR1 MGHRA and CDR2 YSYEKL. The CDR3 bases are TGCGCCAGCAGCCCCACAGGGACCTTCTCTGGAAACACCATATATTTT. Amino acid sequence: CASSPTGTFSGNTIYF.

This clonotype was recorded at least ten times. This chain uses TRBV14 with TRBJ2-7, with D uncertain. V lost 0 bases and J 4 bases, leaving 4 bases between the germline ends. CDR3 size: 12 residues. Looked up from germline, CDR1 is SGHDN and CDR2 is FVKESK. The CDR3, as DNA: TGTGCCAGCAGCCAAGAAGGTTACGAGCAGTACTTC. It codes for CASSQEGYEQYF.

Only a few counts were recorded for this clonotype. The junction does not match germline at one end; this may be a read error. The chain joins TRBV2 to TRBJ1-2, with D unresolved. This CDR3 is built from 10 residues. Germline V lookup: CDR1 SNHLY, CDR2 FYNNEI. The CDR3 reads CASSDTDGNF. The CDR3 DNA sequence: TGTGCCAGCAGTGACACCGACGGGAACTTC.

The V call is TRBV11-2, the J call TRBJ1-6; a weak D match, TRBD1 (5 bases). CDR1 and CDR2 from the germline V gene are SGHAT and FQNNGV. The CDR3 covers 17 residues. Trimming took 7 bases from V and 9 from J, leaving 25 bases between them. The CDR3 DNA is TGTGCCAGCACCCCGAATCATGGGGCCAGGATCAGTTCACCCCTCCACTTT. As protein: CASTPNHGARISSPLHF.

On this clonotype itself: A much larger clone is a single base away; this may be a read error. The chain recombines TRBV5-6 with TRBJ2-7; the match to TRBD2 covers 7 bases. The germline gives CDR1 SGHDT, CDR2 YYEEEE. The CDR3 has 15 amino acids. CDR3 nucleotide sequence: TGTGCCAGCAGCTTGGCGGGGGGTAATCAATACGTGCAGTACTTC. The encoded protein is CASSLAGGNQYVQYF.

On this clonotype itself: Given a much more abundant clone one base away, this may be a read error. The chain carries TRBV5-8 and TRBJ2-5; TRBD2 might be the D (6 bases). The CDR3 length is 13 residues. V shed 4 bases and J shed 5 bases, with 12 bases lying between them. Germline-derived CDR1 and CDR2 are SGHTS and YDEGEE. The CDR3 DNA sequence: TGTGCCAGCAGCCAACCCCGGGGGGAGACCCAGTACTTC. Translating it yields CASSQPRGETQYF.

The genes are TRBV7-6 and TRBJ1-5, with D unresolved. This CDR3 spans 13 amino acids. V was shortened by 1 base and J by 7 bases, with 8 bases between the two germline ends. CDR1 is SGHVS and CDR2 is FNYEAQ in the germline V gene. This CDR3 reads CASSLVAGQPQHF. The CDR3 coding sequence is TGTGCCAGCAGCTTAGTAGCGGGGCAGCCCCAGCATTTT.